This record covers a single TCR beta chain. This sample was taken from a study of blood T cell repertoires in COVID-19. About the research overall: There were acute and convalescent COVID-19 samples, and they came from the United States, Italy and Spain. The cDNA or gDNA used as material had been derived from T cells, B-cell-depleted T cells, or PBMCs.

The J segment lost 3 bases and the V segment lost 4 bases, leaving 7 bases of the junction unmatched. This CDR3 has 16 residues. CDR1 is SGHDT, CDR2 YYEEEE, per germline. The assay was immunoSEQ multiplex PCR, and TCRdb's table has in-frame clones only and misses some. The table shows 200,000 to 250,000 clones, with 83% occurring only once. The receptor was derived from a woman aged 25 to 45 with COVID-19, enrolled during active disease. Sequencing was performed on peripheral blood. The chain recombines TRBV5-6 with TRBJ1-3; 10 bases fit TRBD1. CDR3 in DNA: TGTGCCAGCAGCCTCGACAGGGGGCTCGTTGGAAACACCATATATTTT. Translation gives CASSLDRGLVGNTIYF.